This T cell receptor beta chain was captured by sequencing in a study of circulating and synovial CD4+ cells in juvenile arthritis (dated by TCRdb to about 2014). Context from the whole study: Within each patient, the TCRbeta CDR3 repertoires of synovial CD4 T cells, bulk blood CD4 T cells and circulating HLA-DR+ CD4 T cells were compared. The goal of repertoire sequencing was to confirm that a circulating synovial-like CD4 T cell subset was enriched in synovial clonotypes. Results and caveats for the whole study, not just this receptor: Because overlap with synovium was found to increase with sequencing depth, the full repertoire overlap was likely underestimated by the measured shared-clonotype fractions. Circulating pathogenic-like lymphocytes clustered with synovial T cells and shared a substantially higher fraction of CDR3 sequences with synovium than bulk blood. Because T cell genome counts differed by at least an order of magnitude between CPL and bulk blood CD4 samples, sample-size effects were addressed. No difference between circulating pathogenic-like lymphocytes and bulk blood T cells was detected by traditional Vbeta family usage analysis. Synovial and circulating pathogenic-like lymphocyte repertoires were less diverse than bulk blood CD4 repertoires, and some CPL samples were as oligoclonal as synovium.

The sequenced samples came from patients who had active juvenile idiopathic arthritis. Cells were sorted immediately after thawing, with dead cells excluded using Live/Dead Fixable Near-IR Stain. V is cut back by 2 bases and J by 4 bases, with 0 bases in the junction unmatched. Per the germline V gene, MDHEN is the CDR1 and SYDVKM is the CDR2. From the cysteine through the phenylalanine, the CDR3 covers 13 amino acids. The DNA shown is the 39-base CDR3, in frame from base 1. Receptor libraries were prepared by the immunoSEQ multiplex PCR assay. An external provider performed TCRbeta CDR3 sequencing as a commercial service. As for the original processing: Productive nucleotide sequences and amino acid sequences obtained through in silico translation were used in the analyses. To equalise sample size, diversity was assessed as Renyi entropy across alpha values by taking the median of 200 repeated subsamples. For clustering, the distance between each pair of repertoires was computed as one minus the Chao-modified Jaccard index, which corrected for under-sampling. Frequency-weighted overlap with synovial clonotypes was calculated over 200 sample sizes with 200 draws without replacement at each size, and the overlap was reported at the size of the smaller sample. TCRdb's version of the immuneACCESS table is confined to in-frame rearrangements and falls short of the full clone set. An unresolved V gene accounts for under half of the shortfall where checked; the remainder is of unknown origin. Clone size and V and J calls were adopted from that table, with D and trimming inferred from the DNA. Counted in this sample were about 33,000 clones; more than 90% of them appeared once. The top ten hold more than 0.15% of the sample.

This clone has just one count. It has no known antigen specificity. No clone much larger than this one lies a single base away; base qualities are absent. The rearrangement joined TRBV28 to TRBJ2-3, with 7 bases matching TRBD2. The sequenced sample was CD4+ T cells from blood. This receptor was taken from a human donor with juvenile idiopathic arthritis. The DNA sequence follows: TGTGCCAGCAGTTTAGCGGGAGCAGATACGCAGTATTTT. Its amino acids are CASSLAGADTQYF.